The 5 T cell receptor beta chains listed next were all sequenced from one sample in a study of blood T cell repertoires in COVID-19. Measured with immunoSEQ multiplex PCR; TCRdb has only the in-frame clones, and not every one. The sample lists 70,000 to 85,000 clones, 82% occurring once. The sample taken for sequencing was peripheral blood. The source is a man aged 55 to 69 with acute or convalescent COVID-19.

The chain couples TRBV19 to TRBJ1-5; 8 nucleotides match TRBD1. The CDR3 runs 15 residues. V shed 3 bases, J shed 4 bases, and the junction held 5 bases outside the gene matches. CDR1 LNHDA and CDR2 SQIVND come from the germline V gene (reference sequence). CDR3 in DNA: TGTGCCAGTAGTATGGGACAGGCTTTTAATCAGCCCCAGCATTTT. Translating it yields CASSMGQAFNQPQHF.

The chain recombines TRBV6-5 with TRBJ1-3; 8 nucleotides align to TRBD1. Per germline, CDR1 MNHEY and CDR2 SVGAGI. Germline trimming cut 10 bases from V and 4 bases from J; bases unmatched to any gene: 6. The CDR3 has 13 residues. The DNA of the CDR3 is TGTGCCACCTCAGGGGGCCCCGGAAACACCATATATTTT. Protein product: CATSGGPGNTIYF.

The chain is built from TRBV5-1 and TRBJ1-6, with 9 positions matching TRBD1. The CDR3 has 17 amino acids. Germline V lookup: CDR1 SGHRS, CDR2 YFSETQ. V dropped 3 bases and J dropped 0; count of bases not matched to a gene: 4. The CDR3 loop is CASSSGTGSSYNSPLHF. In DNA, the CDR3 is TGCGCCAGCAGCTCCGGGACAGGGAGCTCCTATAATTCACCCCTCCACTTT.

This rearrangement joins TRBV6-4 to TRBJ2-1; 8 bases are a match to TRBD1. The germline V gene encodes CDR1 MRHNA and CDR2 SNTAGT. The ends lost 3 bases at V and 9 bases at J; junction bases unmatched: 4. The CDR3 is 13 residues long. The CDR3: CASSDQGAGEQFF. The CDR3 region has the DNA TGTGCCAGCAGTGATCAGGGGGCCGGTGAGCAGTTCTTC.

V is TRBV28 and J is TRBJ1-1, with D maybe TRBD1 (6 bases). The V and J ends lost 4 bases and 3 bases respectively, with 12 bases between them. The length of the CDR3 is 14 residues. CDR1 MDHEN and CDR2 SYDVKM come from the germline V gene. The DNA of the CDR3 is TGTGCCAGCAGTTCGACCGACAGGTACACTGAAGCTTTCTTT. It codes for CASSSTDRYTEAFF. The whole variable domain, filled in from reference TRBV28 and TRBJ1-1, reads DVKVTQSSRYLVKRTGEKVFLECVQDMDHENMFWYRQDPGLGLRLIYFSYDVKMKEKGDIPEGYSVSREKKERFSLILESASTNQTSMYLCASSSTDRYTEAFFGQGTRLTVV.